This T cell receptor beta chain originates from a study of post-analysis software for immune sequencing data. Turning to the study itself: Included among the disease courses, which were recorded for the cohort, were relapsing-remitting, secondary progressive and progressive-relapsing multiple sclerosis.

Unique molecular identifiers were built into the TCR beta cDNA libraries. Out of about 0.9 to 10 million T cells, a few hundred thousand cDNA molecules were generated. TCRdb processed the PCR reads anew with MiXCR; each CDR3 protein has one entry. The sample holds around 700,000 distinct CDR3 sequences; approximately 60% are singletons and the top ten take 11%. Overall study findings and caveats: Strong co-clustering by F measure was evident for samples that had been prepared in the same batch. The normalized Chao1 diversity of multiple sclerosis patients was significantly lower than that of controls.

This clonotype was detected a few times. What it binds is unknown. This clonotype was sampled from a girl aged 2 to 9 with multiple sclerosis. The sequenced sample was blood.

In DNA form, the CDR3 reads TGCAGCGTTGAAGCCGGGTTGTACACCGGGGAGCTGTTTTTT. Translation: CSVEAGLYTGELFF. V and J are TRBV29-1 and TRBJ2-2; D is uncertain. Per germline, CDR1 SQVTM and CDR2 ANQGSEA. Trimming took 1 base from V and 3 from J, leaving 9 bases between them. This CDR3 is built from 14 residues.